This T cell receptor beta chain is drawn from a study of CD8+ T cells in alopecia areata. Findings and caveats of the study: Normal scalp had lower clonality than lesional scalp, with alopecia totalis/universalis lesions showing this most strongly. Scalp repertoires also include resident alphabeta T cells from normal skin.

The sequencing template was cDNA reverse transcribed from extracted RNA. Some clones are missing from TCRdb's copy, which holds only in-frame ones; the method was immunoSEQ multiplex PCR. The repertoire includes about 140,000 clones, 62% of them detected once, and 35% to 40% sits in the top ten. Cell sorting was applied to PBMCs, and CD4+ and CD8+ T cells were collected. CDR3 length: 11 amino acids. V trimming: 6 bases; J trimming: 9 bases; junction bases outside the gene matches: 8. The germline V gene encodes CDR1 SQVTM and CDR2 ANQGSEA. Concerning this clone: Its antigen is currently unknown.

What was sequenced was CD8+ T cells sorted from blood. This clonotype was obtained from a human donor in good health. The J gene is TRBJ2-7, the V gene TRBV29-1, with TRBD1 matching 7 bases. The CDR3 loop reads CSVMIRGSQYF. The CDR3 DNA follows: TGCAGCGTCATGATCAGGGGGTCGCAGTACTTC.